The T cell receptor (beta chain) under discussion was sequenced for a study of shared clonotypes between healthy human individuals. Study-wide context: The donors, two women and a few men, were aged 18 to 49.

Trimming stripped 3 bases from V and 8 bases from J, with 8 bases between. The CDR3 spans 12 residues. Germline V gene sequence: CDR1 SGHVS, CDR2 FQNEAQ. Libraries were prepared by immunoSEQ multiplex PCR; TCRdb keeps only in-frame clonotypes and omits some of them. The data hold 500,000 or so clones, with approximately 95% observed a single time. Note on this clone: The antigen remains unidentified.

Regarding the study as a whole: Non-shared clonotypes had lower generation probabilities than those shared by all four donors.

The sequence was obtained from a woman in her 30s in good health. The chain combines TRBV7-8 with TRBJ1-5, with D hard to call. Material: naive CD4+ T cells sorted from blood. Subset in this sample: CD45RA+ positively selected. The CDR3 sequence is CASSLNEEPQHF. CDR3 in DNA: TGTGCCAGCAGCTTGAATGAGGAGCCCCAGCATTTT.